This note documents a single T cell receptor (beta chain) sequence. V shed 7 bases, J shed 4 bases, and the junction held 12 bases outside the gene matches. From germline, CDR1 is MDHEN and CDR2 SYDVKM. The CDR3 spans 16 residues. The data derive from a study of blood T cell repertoires in COVID-19. About the study: T cells, B-cell-depleted T cells, or PBMCs provided the cDNA or gDNA that served as material.

The protocol was immunoSEQ multiplex PCR, while the TCRdb copy is restricted to in-frame clones and leaves out a portion. The repertoire holds just over 300,000 clones, with around 90% as singletons. Participants, about 18 to 95 years old, spanned under 30 US areas. The chain carries TRBV28 and TRBJ1-2, with 10 bases lining up with TRBD1. Sequenced input: PBMCs or T cells enriched from blood (not recorded which). The origin of this receptor is a woman aged 18-29 years with acute COVID-19. Written as DNA, the CDR3 is TGTGCCAGCACCCCCCCCGGGACAGGGGACCCCTATGGCTACACCTTC. This translates into CASTPPGTGDPYGYTF.